A single sample is the source of the 2 T cell receptor beta chains below, sequenced in a study of blood T cell repertoires in COVID-19. Data came from immunoSEQ multiplex PCR; TCRdb stores just in-frame clones and leaves some out. Seen here are approximately 160,000 clones, around 84% observed once, and the top ten hold roughly 8%. The specimen was peripheral blood. These receptors were taken from a woman aged 55-75 years with COVID-19, enrolled during active disease.

This clone showed up just once. The CDR3 reads CATRTGGFEAFF. The CDR3 bases are TGTGCCACTCGGACAGGGGGCTTTGAAGCTTTCTTT. The chain couples TRBV6-5 to TRBJ1-1, with 11 bases aligning to TRBD1. The CDR3 length is 12 residues. Trimming at V came to 10 bases and at J to 7 bases, leaving 5 bases not matched to a gene. CDR1 is MNHEY, CDR2 SVGAGI, per germline.

The rearrangement links TRBV3-1 (or the pseudogene TRBV3-2) to TRBJ2-5, with 8 bases lining up with TRBD2. Germline V gene lookup returns CDR1 LGHDT and CDR2 YNNKEL (reference sequence). This CDR3 is built from 16 residues. V gave up 2 bases and J gave up 5 bases; unmatched junction bases: 10. The CDR3 region is CASSQRKLAGEETQYF. CDR3 coding DNA: TGTGCCAGCAGCCAAAGGAAGCTAGCGGGCGAGGAGACCCAGTACTTC.